Detailed here is one TCR beta chain. Its specificity is not known. Germline assignment: CDR1 SGHNT and CDR2 YYREEE (reference sequence). The CDR3 contains 15 residues. V dropped 8 bases and J dropped 3 bases, with 18 bases sitting between them. The entry originates in a study of T cells after yellow fever vaccination. Points from the study as a whole: Weaker overall, the secondary response nonetheless peaked faster (day 5 versus 15). Repertoires obtained by FACS sorting could include abundant clonotypes that entered as contaminants from the bulk population. Boosting was followed by the reappearance of most primary-vaccination clones (96% CD4, 70% to 90% CD8).

TCRdb passed the 5' RACE reads through MiXCR, listing each CDR3 protein once. The table has hundreds of thousands of distinct CDR3 sequences, around a fifth seen once. The genes are TRBV5-4 and TRBJ2-1; D possibly corresponds to TRBD2 (6 bases). The source material was PBMCs, sampled roughly 23 days after the first yellow fever vaccination. This TCR came from a man aged 18 to 29 who received the YFV17D yellow fever vaccine. The CDR3 DNA follows: TGTGCCAGTAGTGCCCGGGGGATATACTACAATGAGCAGTTCTTC. Translating gives CASSARGIYYNEQFF.